This TCR beta chain was sequenced during a study of shared clonotypes between healthy human individuals. Assay used: immunoSEQ multiplex PCR; TCRdb lists only in-frame clones, some missing. Of over a million clones listed, 98% are singletons. With 0 bases clipped from V and 1 base from J, the junction kept 7 bases outside the gene matches. The germline gives CDR1 SGHNT, CDR2 YYREEE (reference sequence). The CDR3 has 16 residues. The specimen sequenced was naive CD4+ T cells sorted from blood. This sample's subset: CD45RA+ positively selected. V and J are TRBV5-4 and TRBJ2-7, with 7 bases matching TRBD2. The receptor comes from a man aged 25-45 years in good health. The CDR3 region is CASSLVGRGGSYEQYF. In nucleotides, the CDR3 is TGTGCCAGCAGCTTGGTGGGGAGGGGAGGGTCCTACGAGCAGTACTTC.